These 28 T cell receptor beta chains originate from one sample sequenced in a study of T cell changes during pregnancy in multiple sclerosis (dated by TCRdb to between 2018 and 2021). Library construction relied on the immunoSEQ multiplex PCR assay. The clones in this table, taken by TCRdb from immuneACCESS, are in-frame only. Not every clone is retained; where verified, under half of the shortfall comes from an unresolved V gene, and the cause of the rest is unknown. Here the sample has roughly 39,000 clones; about 91% occur a single time. Together, the top ten hold about an eighth of the sample. The specimen was CD8+ T cells from peripheral blood mononuclear cells, collected after pregnancy. The receptors were gathered from a female donor with multiple sclerosis, enrolled in a pregnancy study.

The chain couples TRBV9 to TRBJ2-1; D is perhaps TRBD2 (6 bases). The CDR3 spans 14 residues. Looked up from germline, CDR1 is SGDLS and CDR2 is YYNGEE. V lost 2 bases to trimming and J lost 5 bases, with 11 bases between them. Here the CDR3 DNA reads TGTGCCAGCAGCGTCGGCGGGGACCACAATGAGCAGTTCTTC. Translation: CASSVGGDHNEQFF.

This chain joins TRBV25-1 and TRBJ2-7; D possibly corresponds to TRBD2 (5 bases). The CDR3 sequence is 14 residues long. Trimming took 1 base from V and 0 from J, leaving 7 bases between them. Germline-derived CDR1 and CDR2 are MGHDK and SYGVNS. In nucleotides, the CDR3 is TGTGCCAGCAGTGAATTGGGGAGCTCCTACGAGCAGTACTTC. Translating it yields CASSELGSSYEQYF.

The chain links TRBV23-1 to TRBJ2-7; TRBD1 agrees at 8 bases. TRBV23-1 is treated as an ORF (open reading frame) with a function not yet certain. The length of the CDR3 is 16 residues. With 0 bases clipped from V and 0 bases from J, the junction kept 4 bases outside the gene matches. CDR3 loop: CASSQSLQGDSYEQYF. CDR3 nucleotide sequence: TGCGCCAGCAGTCAATCATTACAGGGGGACTCCTACGAGCAGTACTTC.

V and J are TRBV5-1 and TRBJ2-3, with 7 positions matching TRBD1. Germline V gene sequence: CDR1 SGHRS, CDR2 YFSETQ. J gave up 0 bases and V 3 bases, and 4 bases lay outside the gene matches. The CDR3 is 15 residues long. This CDR3 is CASSYGQASTDTQYF. For the CDR3, the DNA is TGCGCCAGCAGCTACGGACAGGCGAGCACAGATACGCAGTATTTT. The full variable domain, its missing parts supplied by reference TRBV5-1 and TRBJ2-3, is KAGVTQTPRYLIKTRGQQVTLSCSPISGHRSVSWYQQTPGQGLQFLFEYFSETQRNKGNFPGRFSGRQFSNSRSEMNVSTLELGDSALYLCASSYGQASTDTQYFGPGTRLTVL.

The chain's CDR3 is CASSLGGDREAFF. CDR3 DNA: TGTGCCAGCAGTTTAGGCGGCGACAGAGAAGCTTTCTTT. The chain has TRBV27 and TRBJ1-1, with a possible D match to TRBD1 (5 bases). From germline, CDR1 is MNHEY and CDR2 SMNVEV (reference sequence). V was trimmed by 2 bases and J by 8 bases, leaving 12 bases between them. This CDR3 spans 13 amino acids.

This sequence joins TRBV7-7 and TRBJ2-7; TRBD1 matches at 8 bases. V dropped 5 bases and J dropped 3; count of bases not matched to a gene: 3. CDR1 and CDR2 (germline): SSHAT, FNYEAQ (reference sequence). This CDR3 contains 13 residues. CDR3 sequence reads: CASSKGTGYEQYF. In nucleotides, the CDR3 is TGTGCCAGCAGCAAGGGGACAGGCTACGAGCAGTACTTC.

The V and J genes are TRBV16 and TRBJ1-1; D gene uncertain. Germline loops: CDR1 KGHSY, CDR2 FQNENV. V lost 6 bases, J lost 3 bases, and 17 bases lay in between. The CDR3 has 15 amino acids. The chain's CDR3 is CASSTPGLKDTEAFF. The CDR3 DNA reads TGTGCCAGCAGTACCCCGGGATTGAAGGACACTGAAGCTTTCTTT.

The chain joins TRBV5-1 to TRBJ2-3, with 14 bases matching TRBD2. J lost 2 bases, V lost 3 bases, and 5 bases had no gene match. Germline V gene lookup returns CDR1 SGHRS and CDR2 YFSETQ. The CDR3 is made up of 17 amino acids. CDR3 nucleotides: TGCGCCAGCAGCTCCCGGACTAGCGGGGGGTTCACAGATACGCAGTATTTT. Residues: CASSSRTSGGFTDTQYF.

The V call is TRBV30, the J call TRBJ2-1; the D gene is possibly TRBD2 (5 bases). Trimming cost V 3 bases and J 0 bases, with 9 bases left between them. This CDR3 has 14 amino acids. Looked up from germline, CDR1 is GTSNPN and CDR2 is SVGIG (reference sequence). This CDR3 is CAWSGVSSYNEQFF. In DNA form, the CDR3 reads TGTGCCTGGAGCGGGGTGAGCTCCTACAATGAGCAGTTCTTC.

This sequence joins TRBV28 and TRBJ1-5, with 8 nucleotides matching TRBD1. Germline CDR1 and CDR2: MDHEN and SYDVKM. Trimming removed 4 bases from V and 2 bases from J; junction bases left unmatched: 7. The CDR3 sequence is 16 residues long. The CDR3 loop is CASSSWTGLGNQPQHF. CDR3 DNA sequence: TGTGCCAGCAGTTCCTGGACAGGGCTCGGCAATCAGCCCCAGCATTTT.

This clone occurred once. This chain joins TRBV2 and TRBJ1-1; 8 bases map to TRBD1. V lost 7 bases to trimming and J lost 4 bases; unmatched junction nucleotides: 11. The CDR3 is made up of 15 amino acids. Germline V gene sequence: CDR1 SNHLY, CDR2 FYNNEI. DNA for the CDR3: TGTGCCAGCATTACCCGGACAGGGAGGGGCACTGAAGCTTTCTTT. This codes for CASITRTGRGTEAFF.

This clone was observed a handful of times. This chain joins TRBV27 and TRBJ1-1, with a tentative D call TRBD1 (5 bases). Trimming removed 5 bases from V and 3 bases from J, with 10 bases in between. From germline, CDR1 is MNHEY and CDR2 SMNVEV (reference sequence). This CDR3 region has 13 residues. The CDR3 loop reads CASSRGWDTEAFF. DNA for the CDR3: TGTGCCAGCAGTAGGGGTTGGGACACTGAAGCTTTCTTT.

V usage is TRBV27 and J usage is TRBJ2-7; D is undetermined. Looked up from germline, CDR1 is MNHEY and CDR2 is SMNVEV (reference sequence). CDR3 size: 14 residues. V shed 0 bases and J shed 0 bases, with 6 bases lying between them. This chain's CDR3 is CASSLSASSYEQYF. CDR3 nucleotide sequence: TGTGCCAGCAGTTTATCGGCAAGCTCCTACGAGCAGTACTTC.

This chain connects TRBV6-5 to TRBJ2-1; D is unresolved. CDR3 length: 14 residues. V lost 0 bases, J lost 10 bases, and 13 bases lay in between. Germline CDR1 MNHEY, CDR2 SVGAGI. The CDR3 nucleotides are TGTGCCAGCAGTTACTCGAAAGTCGGTCCCGAGCAGTTCTTC. Its translation: CASSYSKVGPEQFF.

The gene calls are TRBV28 and TRBJ2-7; 9 bases map to TRBD1. Germline values: CDR1 MDHEN, CDR2 SYDVKM. The CDR3 is 15 residues long. V dropped 4 bases and J dropped 0; count of bases not matched to a gene: 4. The CDR3 region has the DNA TGTGCCAGCAGTTACGGGACAGGGAACTCCTACGAGCAGTACTTC. It specifies CASSYGTGNSYEQYF.

The chain couples TRBV14 to TRBJ1-3; 8 bases match TRBD1. The CDR3 totals 19 residues. After removal of 1 base from V and 0 bases from J, the junction contained 11 bases not matched to a gene. Per the germline V gene, CDR1 is SGHDN and CDR2 is FVKESK. The CDR3 loop is CASSQGTGWKDNSGNTIYF. The DNA of the CDR3 is TGTGCCAGCAGCCAAGGGACAGGGTGGAAGGACAACTCTGGAAACACCATATATTTT.

The chain employs TRBV9 and TRBJ1-2; 8 bases line up with TRBD1. This CDR3 is built from 12 residues. Trimming took 3 bases from V and 5 from J; bases not matched to a gene: 0. The germline CDR1 and CDR2 sequences are SGDLS and YYNGEE. CDR3 in amino acids: CASSGTGYGYTF. CDR3 DNA sequence: TGTGCCAGCAGCGGGACAGGGTATGGCTACACCTTC.

The V call is TRBV6-6, the J call TRBJ2-1; D is perhaps TRBD1 (5 bases). Germline V gene lookup returns CDR1 MNHNY and CDR2 SVGAGI (reference sequence). The V end was cut by 6 bases, the J end by 14 bases, with 17 bases between. The CDR3 extends over 12 amino acids. CDR3 sequence (DNA): TGTGCCAGCAGCCCCGACTCTCTAGGGGAGTTCTTC. Protein: CASSPDSLGEFF.

The rearrangement uses TRBV2 and TRBJ2-1; 12 bases are a match to TRBD1. There are 15 residues in the CDR3. V lost 3 bases, J lost 8 bases, and 5 bases stayed unmatched. Looked up from germline, CDR1 is SNHLY and CDR2 is FYNNEI. This CDR3 reads CASSDPGTGGYEQFF. The DNA for the CDR3 is TGTGCCAGCAGTGATCCCGGGACAGGGGGCTATGAGCAGTTCTTC.

This clone was recorded once. The genes are TRBV19 and TRBJ1-1; 9 bases are a match to TRBD1. J was trimmed by 0 bases and V by 7 bases; bases with no gene match: 12. Germline values: CDR1 LNHDA, CDR2 SQIVND (reference sequence). This CDR3 is 17 amino acids long. The CDR3 loop is CASTLKTGGNMNTEAFF. The CDR3 DNA is TGTGCCAGTACCCTCAAGACAGGGGGTAATATGAACACTGAAGCTTTCTTT.

The chain carries TRBV7-2 and TRBJ2-2, with D unclear. Trimming cost V 2 bases and J 2 bases, with 15 bases left between them. CDR3 length: 17 amino acids. Germline V CDR1 and CDR2: SGHTA, FQGNSA. Here the CDR3 reads CASSLYAPSSNTGELFF. The DNA of the CDR3 is TGTGCCAGCAGCTTATATGCACCAAGCTCTAACACCGGGGAGCTGTTTTTT. Combining the CDR3 with reference TRBV7-2 and TRBJ2-2 gives the whole variable domain GAGVSQSPSNKVTEKGKDVELRCDPISGHTALYWYRQSLGQGLEFLIYFQGNSAPDKSGLPSDRFSAERTGGSVSTLTIQRTQQEDSAVYLCASSLYAPSSNTGELFFGEGSRLTVL.

This chain links TRBV9 with TRBJ1-2; TRBD1 matches at 8 bases. The CDR3 spans 15 residues. Germline CDR1 SGDLS, CDR2 YYNGEE. Germline trimming cut 2 bases from V and 4 bases from J; bases unmatched to any gene: 7. The CDR3 coding sequence is TGTGCCAGCAGCGTCGGACAGGGTTCAGCCTATGGCTACACCTTC. This gives the protein CASSVGQGSAYGYTF.

The rearrangement joins TRBV7-2 to TRBJ1-2, with 8 nucleotides matching TRBD1. Germline V gives CDR1 SGHTA, CDR2 FQGNSA. Unmatched junction bases numbered 15, after V lost 5 bases and J lost 4 bases. The CDR3 is 17 amino acids. Here the CDR3 DNA reads TGTGCCAGCAGCACGGACGGATCGTGGACAGGGTCCTATGGCTACACCTTC. Encoded protein: CASSTDGSWTGSYGYTF.

The chain recombines TRBV4-1 with TRBJ1-2, with 8 bases aligning to TRBD1. This CDR3 comprises 16 residues. The J segment lost 3 bases and the V segment lost 0 bases, leaving 6 bases of the junction unmatched. CDR1 is MGHRA, CDR2 YSYEKL, per germline. CDR3 sequence: CASSQEAQGADYGYTF. In DNA form, the CDR3 reads TGCGCCAGCAGCCAAGAAGCCCAGGGGGCTGACTATGGCTACACCTTC.

The genes are TRBV14 and TRBJ2-1; 10 bases agree with TRBD2. Trimming cost V 5 bases and J 11 bases; bases outside gene matches: 3. This CDR3 is 12 amino acids long. In germline, CDR1 is SGHDN, CDR2 FVKESK. The CDR3 region has the DNA TGTGCCAGCAGCTCTAGCGGGAGCCAGCAGTTCTTC. It yields the protein CASSSSGSQQFF.

The V gene is TRBV7-6, the J gene TRBJ2-3; no clear D. Trimming removed 5 bases at V and 6 bases at J, with 12 bases between. The CDR3 consists of 13 residues. Germline V gene lookup returns CDR1 SGHVS and CDR2 FNYEAQ. This CDR3 reads CASSPRPRDTQYF. The DNA of the CDR3 is TGTGCCAGCAGCCCAAGACCTAGGGATACGCAGTATTTT.

V is TRBV9 and J is TRBJ1-2; 8 bases are a match to TRBD1. The germline CDR1 and CDR2 sequences are SGDLS and YYNGEE. This CDR3 has 15 amino acids. The V gene end was trimmed by 3 bases and the J gene end by 8 bases; junction bases not matched to a gene: 12. CDR3 coding DNA: TGTGCCAGCAGCGCCGCCTGGACAGGGCCCCAGGGCTACACCTTC. Protein sequence: CASSAAWTGPQGYTF. Together with reference TRBV9 and TRBJ1-2, the CDR3 gives the full variable domain: DSGVTQTPKHLITATGQRVTLRCSPRSGDLSVYWYQQSLDQGLQFLIQYYNGEERAKGNILERFSAQQFPDLHSELNLSSLELGDSALYFCASSAAWTGPQGYTFGSGTRLTVV.

The rearrangement links TRBV9 to TRBJ1-2; the match to TRBD1 covers 10 bases. Germline V gives CDR1 SGDLS, CDR2 YYNGEE. The CDR3 spans 18 residues. V trimming: 4 bases; J trimming: 3 bases; junction bases outside the gene matches: 15. CDR3 in amino acids: CASSSNPGGDRGDYGYTF. As DNA, the CDR3 is TGTGCCAGCAGCTCGAACCCGGGGGGGGACAGGGGTGACTATGGCTACACCTTC.